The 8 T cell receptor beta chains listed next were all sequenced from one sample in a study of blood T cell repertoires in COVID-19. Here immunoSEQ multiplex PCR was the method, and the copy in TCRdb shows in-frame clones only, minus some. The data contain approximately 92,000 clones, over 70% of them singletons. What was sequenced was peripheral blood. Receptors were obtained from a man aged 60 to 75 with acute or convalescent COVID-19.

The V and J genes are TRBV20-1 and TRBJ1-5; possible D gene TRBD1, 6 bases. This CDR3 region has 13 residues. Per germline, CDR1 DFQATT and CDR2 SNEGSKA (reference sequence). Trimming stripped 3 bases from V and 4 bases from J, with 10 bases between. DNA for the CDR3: TGCAGTGCTAGTCTCAGGGGAAATCAGCCCCAGCATTTT. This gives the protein CSASLRGNQPQHF.

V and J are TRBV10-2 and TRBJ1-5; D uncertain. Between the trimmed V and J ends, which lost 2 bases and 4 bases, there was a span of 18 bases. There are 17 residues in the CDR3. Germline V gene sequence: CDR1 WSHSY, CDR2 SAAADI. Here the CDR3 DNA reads TGCGCCAGCAGTGAGATTCCGGGCCCCCTAGCTAATCAGCCCCAGCATTTT. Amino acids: CASSEIPGPLANQPQHF.

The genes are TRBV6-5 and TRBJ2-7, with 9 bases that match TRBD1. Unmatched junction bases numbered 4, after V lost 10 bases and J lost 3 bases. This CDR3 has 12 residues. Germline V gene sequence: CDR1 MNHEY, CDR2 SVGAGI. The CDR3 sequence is CATGTGNYEQYF. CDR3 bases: TGTGCCACGGGGACAGGGAACTACGAGCAGTACTTC.

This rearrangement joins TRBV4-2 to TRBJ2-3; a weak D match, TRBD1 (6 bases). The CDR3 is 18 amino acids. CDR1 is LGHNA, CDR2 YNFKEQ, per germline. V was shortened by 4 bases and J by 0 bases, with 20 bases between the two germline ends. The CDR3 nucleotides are TGTGCCAGCAGCCTCCAGGGGCGGTCAGATACTAGCACAGATACGCAGTATTTT. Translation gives CASSLQGRSDTSTDTQYF.

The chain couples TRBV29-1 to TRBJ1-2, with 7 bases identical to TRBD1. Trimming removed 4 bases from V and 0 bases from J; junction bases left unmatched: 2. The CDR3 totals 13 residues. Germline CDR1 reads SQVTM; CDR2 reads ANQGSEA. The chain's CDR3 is CSVGDSPNYGYTF. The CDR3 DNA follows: TGCAGCGTTGGGGACAGTCCTAACTATGGCTACACCTTC.

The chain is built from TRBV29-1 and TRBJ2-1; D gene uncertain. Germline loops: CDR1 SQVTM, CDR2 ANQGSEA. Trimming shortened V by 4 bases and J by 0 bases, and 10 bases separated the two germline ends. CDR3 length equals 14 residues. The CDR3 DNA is TGCAGCGTTGGAGTTTTACGCTCCTACAATGAGCAGTTCTTC. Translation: CSVGVLRSYNEQFF.

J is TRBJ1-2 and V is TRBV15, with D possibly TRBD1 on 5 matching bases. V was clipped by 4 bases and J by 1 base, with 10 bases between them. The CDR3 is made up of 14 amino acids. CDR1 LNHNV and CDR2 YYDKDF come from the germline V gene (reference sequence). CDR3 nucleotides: TGTGCCACCAGCAATTTTGACAGTAACTATGGCTACACCTTC. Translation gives CATSNFDSNYGYTF.

The CDR3 DNA reads as TGTGCCAGCAGCCTCGGGACTAGCGGGAGTCTCCAGTACTTC. Translation gives CASSLGTSGSLQYF. The V and J genes are TRBV11-3 and TRBJ2-4; 14 positions match TRBD2. The CDR3 covers 14 residues. V lost 5 bases and J lost 13; bases outside the gene matches: 7. CDR1 and CDR2 from the germline V gene are SGHNT and YENEEA. Supplemented by reference TRBV11-3 and TRBJ2-4, the full variable domain reads EAGVVQSPRYKIIEKKQPVAFWCNPISGHNTLYWYLQNLGQGPELLIRYENEEAVDDSQLPKDRFSAERLKGVDSTLKIQPAELGDSAVYLCASSLGTSGSLQYFGAGTRLSVL.